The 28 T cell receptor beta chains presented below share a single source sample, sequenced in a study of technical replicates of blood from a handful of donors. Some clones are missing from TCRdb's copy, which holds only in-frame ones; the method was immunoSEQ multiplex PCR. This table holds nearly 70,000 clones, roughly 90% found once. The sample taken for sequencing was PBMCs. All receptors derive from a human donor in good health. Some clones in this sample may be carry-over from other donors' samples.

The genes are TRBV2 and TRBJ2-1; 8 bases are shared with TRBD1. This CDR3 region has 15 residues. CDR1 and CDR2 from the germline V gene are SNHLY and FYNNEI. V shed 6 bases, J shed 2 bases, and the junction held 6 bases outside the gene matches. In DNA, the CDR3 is TGTGCCAGCAGGGGTGACAGGGGCGCCTACAATGAGCAGTTCTTC. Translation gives CASRGDRGAYNEQFF. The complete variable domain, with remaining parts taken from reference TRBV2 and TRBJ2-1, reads EPEVTQTPSHQVTQMGQEVILRCVPISNHLYFYWYRQILGQKVEFLVSFYNNEISEKSEIFDDQFSVERPDGSNFTLKIRSTKLEDSAMYFCASRGDRGAYNEQFFGPGTRLTVL.

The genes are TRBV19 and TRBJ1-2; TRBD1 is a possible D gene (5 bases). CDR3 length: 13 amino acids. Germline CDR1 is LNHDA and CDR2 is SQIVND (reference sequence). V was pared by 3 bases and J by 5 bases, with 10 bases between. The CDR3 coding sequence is TGTGCCAGTAGTATGGGGGGAAAGTATGGCTACACCTTC. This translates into CASSMGGKYGYTF.

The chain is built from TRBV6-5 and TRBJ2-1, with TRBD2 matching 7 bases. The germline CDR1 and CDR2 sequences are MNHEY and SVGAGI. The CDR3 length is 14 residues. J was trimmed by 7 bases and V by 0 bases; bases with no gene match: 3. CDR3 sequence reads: CASSYSTSFNEQFF. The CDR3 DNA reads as TGTGCCAGCAGTTACTCGACTAGCTTTAATGAGCAGTTCTTC.

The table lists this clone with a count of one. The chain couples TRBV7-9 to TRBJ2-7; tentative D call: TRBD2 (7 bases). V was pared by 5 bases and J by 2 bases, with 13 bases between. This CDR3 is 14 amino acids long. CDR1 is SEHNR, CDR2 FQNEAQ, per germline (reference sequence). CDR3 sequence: CASSTGGLAYEQYF. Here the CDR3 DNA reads TGTGCCAGCAGCACCGGGGGGCTCGCCTACGAGCAGTACTTC.

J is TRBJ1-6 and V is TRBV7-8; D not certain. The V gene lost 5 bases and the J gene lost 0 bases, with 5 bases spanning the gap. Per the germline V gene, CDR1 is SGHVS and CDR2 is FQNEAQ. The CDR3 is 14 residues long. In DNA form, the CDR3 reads TGTGCCAGCAGCCGGAGCTCCTATAATTCACCCCTCCACTTT. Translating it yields CASSRSSYNSPLHF.

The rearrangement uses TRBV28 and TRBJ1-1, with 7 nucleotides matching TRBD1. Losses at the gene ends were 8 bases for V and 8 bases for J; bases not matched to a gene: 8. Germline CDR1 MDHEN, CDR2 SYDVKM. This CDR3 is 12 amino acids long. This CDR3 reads CASVTRDREAFF. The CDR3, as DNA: TGTGCCAGCGTTACCAGGGACAGAGAAGCTTTCTTT.

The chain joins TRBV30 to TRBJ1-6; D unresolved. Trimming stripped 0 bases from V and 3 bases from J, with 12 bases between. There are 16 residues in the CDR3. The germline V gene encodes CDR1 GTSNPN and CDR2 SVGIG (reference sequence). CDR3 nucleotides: TGTGCCTGGAGTGTATCGGCGGAAAACTATAATTCACCCCTCCACTTT. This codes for CAWSVSAENYNSPLHF.

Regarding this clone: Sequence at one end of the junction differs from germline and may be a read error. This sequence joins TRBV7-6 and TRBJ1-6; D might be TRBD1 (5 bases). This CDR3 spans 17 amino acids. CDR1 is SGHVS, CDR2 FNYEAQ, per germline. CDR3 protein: CASSQIIGGGANSPLHF. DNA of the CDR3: TGTGCCAGCAGCCAGATCATCGGAGGAGGGGCAAATTCCCCCCTCCACTTT.

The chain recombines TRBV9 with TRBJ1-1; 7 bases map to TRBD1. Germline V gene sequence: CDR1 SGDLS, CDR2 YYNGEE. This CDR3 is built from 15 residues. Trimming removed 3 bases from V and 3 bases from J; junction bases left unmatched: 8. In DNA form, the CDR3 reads TGTGCCAGCAGCGACCTGACAGGGTCTTACACTGAAGCTTTCTTT. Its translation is CASSDLTGSYTEAFF. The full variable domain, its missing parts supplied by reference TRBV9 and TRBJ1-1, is DSGVTQTPKHLITATGQRVTLRCSPRSGDLSVYWYQQSLDQGLQFLIQYYNGEERAKGNILERFSAQQFPDLHSELNLSSLELGDSALYFCASSDLTGSYTEAFFGQGTRLTVV.

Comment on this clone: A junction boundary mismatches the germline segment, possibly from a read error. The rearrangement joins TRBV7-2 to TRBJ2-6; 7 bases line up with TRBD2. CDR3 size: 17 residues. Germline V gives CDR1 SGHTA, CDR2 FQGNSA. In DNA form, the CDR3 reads TGCGCCAGCAGCCAACCTTCTAGCGGCTCTGGGGCCAACGTCCTGACTTTC. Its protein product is CASSQPSSGSGANVLTF. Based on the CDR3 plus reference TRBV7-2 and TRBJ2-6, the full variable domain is GAGVSQSPSNKVTEKGKDVELRCDPISGHTALYWYRQSLGQGLEFLIYFQGNSAPDKSGLPSDRFSAERTGGSVSTLTIQRTQQEDSAVYLCASSQPSSGSGANVLTFGAGSRLTVL.

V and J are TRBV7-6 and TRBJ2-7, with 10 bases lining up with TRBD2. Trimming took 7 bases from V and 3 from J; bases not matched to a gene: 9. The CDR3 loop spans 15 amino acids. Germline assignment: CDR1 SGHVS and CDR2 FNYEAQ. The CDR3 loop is CASTPIAGGNYEQYF. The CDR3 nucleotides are TGTGCCAGCACACCAATAGCGGGGGGAAACTACGAGCAGTACTTC.

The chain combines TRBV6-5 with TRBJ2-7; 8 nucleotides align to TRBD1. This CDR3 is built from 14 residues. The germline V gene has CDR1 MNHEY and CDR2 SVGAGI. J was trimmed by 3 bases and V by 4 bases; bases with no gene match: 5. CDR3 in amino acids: CASSWTGNGYEQYF. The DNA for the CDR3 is TGTGCCAGCAGTTGGACAGGGAACGGCTACGAGCAGTACTTC.

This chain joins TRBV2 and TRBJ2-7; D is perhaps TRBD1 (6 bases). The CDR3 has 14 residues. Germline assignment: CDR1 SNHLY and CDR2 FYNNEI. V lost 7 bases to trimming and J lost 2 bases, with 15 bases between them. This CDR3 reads CASTQGHLAYEQYF. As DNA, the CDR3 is TGTGCCAGCACCCAGGGACACTTAGCCTACGAGCAGTACTTC.

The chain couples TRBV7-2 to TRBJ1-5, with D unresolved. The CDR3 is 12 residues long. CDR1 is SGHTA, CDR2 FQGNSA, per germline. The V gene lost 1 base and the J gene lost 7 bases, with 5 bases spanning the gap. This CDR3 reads CASSLGGQPQHF. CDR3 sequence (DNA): TGTGCCAGCAGCTTAGGAGGACAGCCCCAGCATTTT.

CDR3 nucleotide sequence: TGTGCCAGCAGCTTGGTGGGACAGGGTAGTTCACCCCTCCACTTT. As protein: CASSLVGQGSSPLHF. The gene calls are TRBV5-5 and TRBJ1-6; 9 bases are shared with TRBD1. The CDR3 consists of 15 residues. Losses at the gene ends were 0 bases for V and 9 bases for J; bases not matched to a gene: 4. The germline CDR1 and CDR2 sequences are SGHKS and YYEKEE (reference sequence). The whole variable domain, filled in from reference TRBV5-5 and TRBJ1-6, reads DAGVTQSPTHLIKTRGQQVTLRCSPISGHKSVSWYQQVLGQGPQFIFQYYEKEERGRGNFPDRFSARQFPNYSSELNVNALLLGDSALYLCASSLVGQGSSPLHFGNGTRLTVT.

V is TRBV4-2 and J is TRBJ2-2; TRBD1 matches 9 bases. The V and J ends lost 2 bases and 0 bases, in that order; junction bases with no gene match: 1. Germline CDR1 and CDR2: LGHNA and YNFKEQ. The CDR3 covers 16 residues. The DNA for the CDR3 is TGTGCCAGCAGCCAAACAGGGGGCTCGAACACCGGGGAGCTGTTTTTT. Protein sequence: CASSQTGGSNTGELFF.

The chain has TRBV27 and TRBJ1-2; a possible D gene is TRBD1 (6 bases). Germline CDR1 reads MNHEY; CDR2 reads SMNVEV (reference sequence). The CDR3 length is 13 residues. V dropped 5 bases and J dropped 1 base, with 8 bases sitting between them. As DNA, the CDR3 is TGTGCCAGCAGTCACAGGGTTAACTATGGCTACACCTTC. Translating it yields CASSHRVNYGYTF.

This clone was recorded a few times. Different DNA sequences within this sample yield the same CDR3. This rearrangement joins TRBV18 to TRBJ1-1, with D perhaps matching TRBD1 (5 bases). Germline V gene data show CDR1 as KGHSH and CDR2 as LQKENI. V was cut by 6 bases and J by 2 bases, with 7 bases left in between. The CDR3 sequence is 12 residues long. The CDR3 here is CASSDRNTEAFF. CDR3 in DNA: TGTGCCAGCTCCGACAGAAACACTGAAGCTTTCTTT. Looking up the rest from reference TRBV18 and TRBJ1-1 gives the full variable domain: NAGVMQNPRHLVRRRGQEARLRCSPMKGHSHVYWYRQLPEEGLKFMVYLQKENIIDESGMPKERFSAEFPKEGPSILRIQQVVRGDSAAYFCASSDRNTEAFFGQGTRLTVV.

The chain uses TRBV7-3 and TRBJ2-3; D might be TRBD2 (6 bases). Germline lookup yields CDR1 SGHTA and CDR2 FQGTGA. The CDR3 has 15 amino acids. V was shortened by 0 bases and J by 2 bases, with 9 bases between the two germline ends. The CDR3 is CASSLTGGVTDTQYF. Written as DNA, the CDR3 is TGTGCCAGCAGCTTAACGGGCGGGGTCACAGATACGCAGTATTTT. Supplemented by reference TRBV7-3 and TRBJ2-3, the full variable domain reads GAGVSQTPSNKVTEKGKYVELRCDPISGHTALYWYRQSLGQGPEFLIYFQGTGAADDSGLPNDRFFAVRPEGSVSTLKIQRTERGDSAVYLCASSLTGGVTDTQYFGPGTRLTVL.

The CDR3 reads CASSQEGGRGEQFF. The CDR3 region has the DNA TGTGCCAGCAGCCAAGAGGGCGGGAGGGGCGAGCAGTTCTTC. The genes are TRBV4-2 and TRBJ2-1; 9 bases map to TRBD2. Germline CDR1 is LGHNA and CDR2 is YNFKEQ. The CDR3 loop spans 14 amino acids. The V segment lost 0 bases and the J segment 10 bases; nucleotides outside the gene matches: 4.

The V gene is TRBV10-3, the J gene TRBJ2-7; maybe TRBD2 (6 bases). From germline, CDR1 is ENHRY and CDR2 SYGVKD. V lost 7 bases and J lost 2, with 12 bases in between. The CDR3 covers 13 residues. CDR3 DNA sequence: TGTGCCATCAAGGGAGGCGGGACCTACGAGCAGTACTTC. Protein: CAIKGGGTYEQYF.

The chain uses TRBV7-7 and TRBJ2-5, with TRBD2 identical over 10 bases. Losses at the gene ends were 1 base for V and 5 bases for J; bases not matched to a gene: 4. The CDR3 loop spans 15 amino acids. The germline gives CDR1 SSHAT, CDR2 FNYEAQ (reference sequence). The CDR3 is CASSLEAGGPETQYF. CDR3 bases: TGTGCCAGCAGCTTAGAAGCGGGGGGGCCGGAGACCCAGTACTTC. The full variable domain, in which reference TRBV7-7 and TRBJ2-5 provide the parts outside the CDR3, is GAGVSQSPRYKVTKRGQDVTLRCDPISSHATLYWYQQALGQGPEFLTYFNYEAQPDKSGLPSDRFSAERPEGSISTLTIQRTEQRDSAMYRCASSLEAGGPETQYFGPGTRLLVL.

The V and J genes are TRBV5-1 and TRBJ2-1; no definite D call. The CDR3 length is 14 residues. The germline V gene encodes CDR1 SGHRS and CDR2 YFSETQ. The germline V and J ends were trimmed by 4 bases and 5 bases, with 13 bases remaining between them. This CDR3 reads CASSPLSADNEQFF. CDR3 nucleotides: TGCGCCAGCAGCCCCCTCTCTGCGGACAATGAGCAGTTCTTC.

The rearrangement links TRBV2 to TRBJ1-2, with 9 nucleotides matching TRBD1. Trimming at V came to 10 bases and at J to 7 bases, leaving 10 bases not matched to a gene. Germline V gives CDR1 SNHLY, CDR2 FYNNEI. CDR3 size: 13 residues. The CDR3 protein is CAIQTGGRGGYTF. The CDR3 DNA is TGTGCCATCCAAACAGGGGGCAGGGGTGGCTACACCTTC. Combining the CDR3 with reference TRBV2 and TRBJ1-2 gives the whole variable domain EPEVTQTPSHQVTQMGQEVILRCVPISNHLYFYWYRQILGQKVEFLVSFYNNEISEKSEIFDDQFSVERPDGSNFTLKIRSTKLEDSAMYFCAIQTGGRGGYTFGSGTRLTVV.

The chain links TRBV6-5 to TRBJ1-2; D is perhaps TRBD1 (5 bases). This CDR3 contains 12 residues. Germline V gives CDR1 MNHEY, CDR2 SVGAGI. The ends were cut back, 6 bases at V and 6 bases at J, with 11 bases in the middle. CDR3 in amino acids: CASRHGGNGYTF. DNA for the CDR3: TGTGCCAGCAGACACGGGGGGAATGGCTACACCTTC.

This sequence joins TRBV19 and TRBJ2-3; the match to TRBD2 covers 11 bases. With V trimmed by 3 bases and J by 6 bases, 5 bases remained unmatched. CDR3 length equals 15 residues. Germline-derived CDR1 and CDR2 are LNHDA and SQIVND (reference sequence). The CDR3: CASSIIAGGLDTQYF. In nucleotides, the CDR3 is TGTGCCAGTAGTATCATAGCGGGAGGGTTGGATACGCAGTATTTT. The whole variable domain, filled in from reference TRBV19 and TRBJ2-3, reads DGGITQSPKYLFRKEGQNVTLSCEQNLNHDAMYWYRQDPGQGLRLIYYSQIVNDFQKGDIAEGYSVSREKKESFPLTVTSAQKNPTAFYLCASSIIAGGLDTQYFGPGTRLTVL.

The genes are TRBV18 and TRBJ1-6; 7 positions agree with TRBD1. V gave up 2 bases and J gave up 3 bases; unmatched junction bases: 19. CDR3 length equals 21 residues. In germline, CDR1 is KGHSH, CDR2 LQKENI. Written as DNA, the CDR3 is TGTGCCAGCTCACCAACGAGCCTAGATATACAGGGGCCCGGCTATAATTCACCCCTCCACTTT. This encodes CASSPTSLDIQGPGYNSPLHF.

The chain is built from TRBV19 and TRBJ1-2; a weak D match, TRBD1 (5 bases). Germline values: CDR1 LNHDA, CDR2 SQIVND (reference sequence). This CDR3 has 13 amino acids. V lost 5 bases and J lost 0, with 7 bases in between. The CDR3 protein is CASSSQANYGYTF. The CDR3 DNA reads TGTGCCAGTAGTTCACAGGCTAACTATGGCTACACCTTC. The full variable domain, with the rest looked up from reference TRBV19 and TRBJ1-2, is DGGITQSPKYLFRKEGQNVTLSCEQNLNHDAMYWYRQDPGQGLRLIYYSQIVNDFQKGDIAEGYSVSREKKESFPLTVTSAQKNPTAFYLCASSSQANYGYTFGSGTRLTVV.